This TCR beta chain was identified in a study of blood T cell repertoires in COVID-19. Measured with immunoSEQ multiplex PCR; TCRdb has only the in-frame clones, and not every one. Seen here are a few hundred thousand clones, 70% to 90% observed once, and the top ten hold roughly 2%. This receptor was taken from a man aged 25-45 years who had recovered from COVID-19. What was sequenced was PBMCs or T cells enriched from blood (not recorded which).

The CDR3 DNA follows: TGTGCCAGCAGCTTAGCAGGACAGACCAAACCCTCTGGGGCCAACGTCCTGACTTTC. Protein product: CASSLAGQTKPSGANVLTF. The rearrangement uses TRBV13 and TRBJ2-6; D is possibly TRBD1 (6 bases). Trimming took 1 base from V and 0 from J, leaving 16 bases between them. Germline CDR1 and CDR2: PRHDT and FYEKMQ (reference sequence). The CDR3 is 19 amino acids. Based on the CDR3 plus reference TRBV13 and TRBJ2-6, the full variable domain is AAGVIQSPRHLIKEKRETATLKCYPIPRHDTVYWYQQGPGQDPQFLISFYEKMQSDKGSIPDRFSAQQFSDYHSELNMSSLELGDSALYFCASSLAGQTKPSGANVLTFGAGSRLTVL.